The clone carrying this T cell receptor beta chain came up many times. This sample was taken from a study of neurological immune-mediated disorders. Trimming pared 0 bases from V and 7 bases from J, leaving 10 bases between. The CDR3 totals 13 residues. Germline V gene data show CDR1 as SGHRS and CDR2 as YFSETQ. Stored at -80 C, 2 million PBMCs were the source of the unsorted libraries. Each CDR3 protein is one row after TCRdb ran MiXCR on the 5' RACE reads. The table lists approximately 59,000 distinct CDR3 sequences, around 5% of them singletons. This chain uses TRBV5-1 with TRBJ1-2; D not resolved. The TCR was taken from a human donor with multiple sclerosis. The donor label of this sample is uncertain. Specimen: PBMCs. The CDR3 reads CASSLDLGSGYTF. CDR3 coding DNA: TGCGCCAGCAGCTTGGATCTCGGGTCTGGCTACACCTTC.